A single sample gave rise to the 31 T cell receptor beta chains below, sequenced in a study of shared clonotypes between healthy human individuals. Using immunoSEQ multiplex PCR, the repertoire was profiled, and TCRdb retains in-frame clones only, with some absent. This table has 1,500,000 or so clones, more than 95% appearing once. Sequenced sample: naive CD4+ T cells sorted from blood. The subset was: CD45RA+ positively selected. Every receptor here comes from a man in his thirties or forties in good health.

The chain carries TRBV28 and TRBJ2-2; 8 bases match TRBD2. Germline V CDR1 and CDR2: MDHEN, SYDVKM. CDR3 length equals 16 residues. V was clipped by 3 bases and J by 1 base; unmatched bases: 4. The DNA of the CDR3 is TGTGCCAGCAGTTTGGCGGGAGGAGTGAACACCGGGGAGCTGTTTTTT. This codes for CASSLAGGVNTGELFF.

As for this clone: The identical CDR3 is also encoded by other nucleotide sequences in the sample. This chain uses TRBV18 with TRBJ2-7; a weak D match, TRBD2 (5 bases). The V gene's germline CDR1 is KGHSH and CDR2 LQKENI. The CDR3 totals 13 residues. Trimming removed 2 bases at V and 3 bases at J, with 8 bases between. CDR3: CASSPRGIYEQYF. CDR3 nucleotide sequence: TGTGCCAGCTCACCAAGAGGGATCTACGAGCAGTACTTC. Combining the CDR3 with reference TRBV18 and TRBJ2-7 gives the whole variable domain NAGVMQNPRHLVRRRGQEARLRCSPMKGHSHVYWYRQLPEEGLKFMVYLQKENIIDESGMPKERFSAEFPKEGPSILRIQQVVRGDSAAYFCASSPRGIYEQYFGPGTRLTVT.

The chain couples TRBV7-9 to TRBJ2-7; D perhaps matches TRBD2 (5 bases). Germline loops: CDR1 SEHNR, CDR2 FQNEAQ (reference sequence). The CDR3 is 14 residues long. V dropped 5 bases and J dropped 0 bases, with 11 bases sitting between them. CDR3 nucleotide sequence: TGTGCCAGCAGCGCCAGCGGAACCTCCTACGAGCAGTACTTC. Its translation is CASSASGTSYEQYF.

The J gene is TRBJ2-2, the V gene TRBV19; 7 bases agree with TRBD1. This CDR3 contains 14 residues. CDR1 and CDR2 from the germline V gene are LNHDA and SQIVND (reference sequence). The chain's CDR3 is CASRKGAFVGELFF. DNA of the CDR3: TGTGCTTCAAGAAAGGGGGCTTTTGTCGGGGAGCTGTTTTTT.

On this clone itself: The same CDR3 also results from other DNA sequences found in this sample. This CDR3 reads CASSYGGPNTEAFF. CDR3 in DNA: TGTGCCAGCAGTTACGGGGGGCCGAACACTGAAGCTTTCTTT. This sequence joins TRBV6-5 and TRBJ1-1; TRBD1 might be the D (6 bases). CDR1 is MNHEY, CDR2 SVGAGI, per germline. V was clipped by 2 bases and J by 1 base, with 8 bases between them. The CDR3 length is 14 residues.

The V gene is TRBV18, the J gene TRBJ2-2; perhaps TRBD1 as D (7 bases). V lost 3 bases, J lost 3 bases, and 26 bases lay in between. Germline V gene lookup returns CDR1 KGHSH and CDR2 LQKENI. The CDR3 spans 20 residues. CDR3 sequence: CASSPRPGYSGGKDTGELFF. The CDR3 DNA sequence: TGTGCCAGCTCACCCCGGCCGGGCTACTCAGGGGGGAAGGACACCGGGGAGCTGTTTTTT. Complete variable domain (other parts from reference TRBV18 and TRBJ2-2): NAGVMQNPRHLVRRRGQEARLRCSPMKGHSHVYWYRQLPEEGLKFMVYLQKENIIDESGMPKERFSAEFPKEGPSILRIQQVVRGDSAAYFCASSPRPGYSGGKDTGELFFGEGSRLTVL.

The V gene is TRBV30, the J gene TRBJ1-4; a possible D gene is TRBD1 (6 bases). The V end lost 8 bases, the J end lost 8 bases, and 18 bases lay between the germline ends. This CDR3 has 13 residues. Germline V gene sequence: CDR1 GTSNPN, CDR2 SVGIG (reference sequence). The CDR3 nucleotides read TGTGCCCTTAATGACAGGTTTGGGGAAAAACTGTTTTTT. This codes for CALNDRFGEKLFF. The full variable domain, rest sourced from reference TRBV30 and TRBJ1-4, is SQTIHQWPATLVQPVGSPLSLECTVEGTSNPNLYWYRQAAGRGLQLLFYSVGIGQISSEVPQNLSASRPQDRQFILSSKKLLLSDSGFYLCALNDRFGEKLFFGSGTQLSVL.

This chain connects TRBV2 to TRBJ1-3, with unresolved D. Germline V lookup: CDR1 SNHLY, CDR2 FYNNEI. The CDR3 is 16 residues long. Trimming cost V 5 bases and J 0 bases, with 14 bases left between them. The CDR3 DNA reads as TGTGCCAGCAGTTTCACTCCGACATACTCTGGAAACACCATATATTTT. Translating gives CASSFTPTYSGNTIYF.

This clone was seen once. This chain's CDR3 is CASREPGIYLFF. The CDR3, as DNA: TGTGCCAGCAGAGAACCAGGGATTTATCTGTTCTTC. This rearrangement joins TRBV2 to TRBJ2-1; weak D call: TRBD1 (5 bases). This CDR3 is 12 amino acids long. The V end was cut by 6 bases, the J end by 15 bases, with 18 bases between. Germline V gene sequence: CDR1 SNHLY, CDR2 FYNNEI.

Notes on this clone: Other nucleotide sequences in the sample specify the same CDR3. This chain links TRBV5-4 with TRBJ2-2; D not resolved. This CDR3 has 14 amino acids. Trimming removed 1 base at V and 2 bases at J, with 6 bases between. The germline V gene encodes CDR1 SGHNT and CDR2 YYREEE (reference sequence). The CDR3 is CASSLRLNTGELFF. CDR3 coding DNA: TGTGCCAGCAGCTTGCGGCTTAACACCGGGGAGCTGTTTTTT.

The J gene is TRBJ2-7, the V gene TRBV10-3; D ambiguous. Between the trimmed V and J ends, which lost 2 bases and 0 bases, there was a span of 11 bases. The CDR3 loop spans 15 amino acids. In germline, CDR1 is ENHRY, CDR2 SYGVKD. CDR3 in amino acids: CAISERHTISYEQYF. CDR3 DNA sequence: TGTGCCATCAGTGAGAGGCACACCATCTCCTACGAGCAGTACTTC.

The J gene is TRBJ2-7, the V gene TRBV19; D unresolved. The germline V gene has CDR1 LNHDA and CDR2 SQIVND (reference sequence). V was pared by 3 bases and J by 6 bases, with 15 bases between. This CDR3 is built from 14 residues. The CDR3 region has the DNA TGTGCCAGTAGTATGGGCCAGGCCAGAACCGAGCAGTACTTC. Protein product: CASSMGQARTEQYF. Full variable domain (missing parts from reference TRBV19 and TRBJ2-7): DGGITQSPKYLFRKEGQNVTLSCEQNLNHDAMYWYRQDPGQGLRLIYYSQIVNDFQKGDIAEGYSVSREKKESFPLTVTSAQKNPTAFYLCASSMGQARTEQYFGPGTRLTVT.

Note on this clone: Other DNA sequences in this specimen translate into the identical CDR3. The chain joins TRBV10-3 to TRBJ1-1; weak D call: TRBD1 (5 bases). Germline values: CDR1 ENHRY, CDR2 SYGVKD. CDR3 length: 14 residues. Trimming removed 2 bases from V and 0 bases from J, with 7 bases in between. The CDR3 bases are TGTGCCATCAGTGAGACAGGCATGAACACTGAAGCTTTCTTT. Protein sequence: CAISETGMNTEAFF.

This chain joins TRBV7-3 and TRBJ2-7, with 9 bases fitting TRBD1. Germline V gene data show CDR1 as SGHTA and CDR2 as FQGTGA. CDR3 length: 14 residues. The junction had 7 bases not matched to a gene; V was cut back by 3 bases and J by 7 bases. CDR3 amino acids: CASSLDRGGREQYF. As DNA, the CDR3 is TGTGCCAGCAGCTTGGACAGGGGTGGTCGAGAGCAGTACTTC.

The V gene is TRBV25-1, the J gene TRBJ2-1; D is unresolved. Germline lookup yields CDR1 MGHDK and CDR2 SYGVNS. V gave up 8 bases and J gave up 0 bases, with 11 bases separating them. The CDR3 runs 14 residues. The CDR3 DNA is TGTGCCAGCGGGCGGCGGAGCTCCTACAATGAGCAGTTCTTC. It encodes CASGRRSSYNEQFF.

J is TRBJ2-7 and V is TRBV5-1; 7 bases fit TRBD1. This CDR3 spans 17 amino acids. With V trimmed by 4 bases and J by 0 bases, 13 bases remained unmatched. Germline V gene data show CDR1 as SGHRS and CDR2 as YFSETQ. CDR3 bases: TGCGCCAGCAGCCCAAGGGACAGACAGGGCAGCTCCTACGAGCAGTACTTC. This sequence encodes CASSPRDRQGSSYEQYF.

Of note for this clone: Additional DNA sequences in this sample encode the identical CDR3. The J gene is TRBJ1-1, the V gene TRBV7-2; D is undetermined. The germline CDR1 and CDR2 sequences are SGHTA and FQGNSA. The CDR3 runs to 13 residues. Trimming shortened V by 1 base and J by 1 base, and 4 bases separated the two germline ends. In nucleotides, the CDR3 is TGTGCCAGCAGCTTAGTCACGAACACTGAAGCTTTCTTT. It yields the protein CASSLVTNTEAFF.

The CDR3 nucleotides read TGTGCCAGCAGTTACTTCGGGAACCCGTACCAAGAGACCCAGTACTTC. It is translated as CASSYFGNPYQETQYF. This rearrangement joins TRBV6-5 to TRBJ2-5; D is possibly TRBD2 (5 bases). Germline V gene data show CDR1 as MNHEY and CDR2 as SVGAGI. This CDR3 comprises 16 residues. V dropped 1 base and J dropped 0 bases, with 12 bases sitting between them.

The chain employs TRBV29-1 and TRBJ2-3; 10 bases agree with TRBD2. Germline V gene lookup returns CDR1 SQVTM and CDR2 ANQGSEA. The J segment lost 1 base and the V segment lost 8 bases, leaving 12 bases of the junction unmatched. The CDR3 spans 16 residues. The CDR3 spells CSINSQGLARTDTQYF. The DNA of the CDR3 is TGCAGCATCAACTCACAGGGACTAGCGCGCACAGATACGCAGTATTTT.

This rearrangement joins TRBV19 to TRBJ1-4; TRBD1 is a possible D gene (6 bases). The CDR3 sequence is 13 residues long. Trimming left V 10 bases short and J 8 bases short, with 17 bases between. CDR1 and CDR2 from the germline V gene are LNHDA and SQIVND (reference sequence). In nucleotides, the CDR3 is TGTGCCACTGCAGGGGTACGGGACGAAAAACTGTTTTTT. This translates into CATAGVRDEKLFF.

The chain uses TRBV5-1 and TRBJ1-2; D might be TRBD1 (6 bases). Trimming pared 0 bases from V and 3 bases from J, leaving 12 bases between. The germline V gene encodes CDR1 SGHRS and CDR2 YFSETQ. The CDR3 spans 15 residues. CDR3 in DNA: TGCGCCAGCAGCTTGGGCGGGGGCAAGGACTATGGCTACACCTTC. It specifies CASSLGGGKDYGYTF.

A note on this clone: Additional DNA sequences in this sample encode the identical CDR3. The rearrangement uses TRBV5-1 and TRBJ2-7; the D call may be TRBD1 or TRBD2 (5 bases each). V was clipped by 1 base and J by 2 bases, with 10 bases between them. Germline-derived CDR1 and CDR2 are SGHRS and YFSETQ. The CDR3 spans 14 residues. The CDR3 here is CASSLSRGTYEQYF. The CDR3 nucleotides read TGCGCCAGCAGCTTGTCGAGGGGAACCTACGAGCAGTACTTC.

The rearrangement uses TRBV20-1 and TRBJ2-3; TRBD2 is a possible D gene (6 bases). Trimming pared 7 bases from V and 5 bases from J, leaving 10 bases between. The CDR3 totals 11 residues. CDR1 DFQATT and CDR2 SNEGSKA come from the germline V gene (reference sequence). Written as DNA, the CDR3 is TGCAGTGGCGTGGGGGGAGATACGCAGTATTTT. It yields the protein CSGVGGDTQYF.

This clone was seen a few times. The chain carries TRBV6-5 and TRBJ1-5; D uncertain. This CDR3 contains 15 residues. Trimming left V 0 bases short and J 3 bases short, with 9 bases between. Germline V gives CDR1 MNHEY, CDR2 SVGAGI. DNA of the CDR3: TGTGCCAGCAGTTACTCGTTACAGAACAATCAGCCCCAGCATTTT. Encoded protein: CASSYSLQNNQPQHF.

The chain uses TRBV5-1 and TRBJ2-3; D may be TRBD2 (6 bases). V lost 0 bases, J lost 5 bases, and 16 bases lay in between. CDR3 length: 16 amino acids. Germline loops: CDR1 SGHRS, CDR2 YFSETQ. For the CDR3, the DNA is TGCGCCAGCAGCTTGGAGGCGGGATTGGTAGTAGATACGCAGTATTTT. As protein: CASSLEAGLVVDTQYF.

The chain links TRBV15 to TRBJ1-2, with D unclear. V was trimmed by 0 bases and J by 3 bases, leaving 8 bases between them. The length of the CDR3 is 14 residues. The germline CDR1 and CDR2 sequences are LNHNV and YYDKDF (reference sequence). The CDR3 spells CATSRDIGDYGYTF. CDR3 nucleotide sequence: TGTGCCACCAGCAGAGATATCGGGGACTATGGCTACACCTTC.

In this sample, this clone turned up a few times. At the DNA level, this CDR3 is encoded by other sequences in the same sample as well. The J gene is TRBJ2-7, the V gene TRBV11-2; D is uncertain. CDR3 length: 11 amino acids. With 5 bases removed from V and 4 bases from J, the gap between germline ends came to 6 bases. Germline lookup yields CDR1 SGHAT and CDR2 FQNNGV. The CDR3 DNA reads TGTGCCAGCAGCCATACATACGAGCAGTACTTC. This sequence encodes CASSHTYEQYF.

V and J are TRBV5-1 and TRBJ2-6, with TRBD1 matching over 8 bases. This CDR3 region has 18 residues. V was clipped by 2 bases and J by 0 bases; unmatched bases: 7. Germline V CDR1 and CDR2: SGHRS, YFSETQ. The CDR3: CASSFTGQGDSGANVLTF. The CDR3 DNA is TGCGCCAGCAGCTTTACCGGACAGGGAGACTCTGGGGCCAACGTCCTGACTTTC.

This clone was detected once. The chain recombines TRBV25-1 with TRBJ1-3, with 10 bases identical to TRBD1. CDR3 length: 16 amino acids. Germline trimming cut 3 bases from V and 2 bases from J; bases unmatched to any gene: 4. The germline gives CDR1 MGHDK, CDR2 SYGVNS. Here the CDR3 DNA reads TGTGCCAGCAGTGATCCCGGACAGGGGGCTGGAAACACCATATATTTT. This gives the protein CASSDPGQGAGNTIYF.

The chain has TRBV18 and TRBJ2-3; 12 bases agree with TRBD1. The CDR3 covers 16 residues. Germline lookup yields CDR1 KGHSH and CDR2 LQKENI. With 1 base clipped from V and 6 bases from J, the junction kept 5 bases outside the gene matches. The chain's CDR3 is CASSPLGTGGFDTQYF. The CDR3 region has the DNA TGTGCCAGCTCACCACTCGGGACAGGGGGCTTTGATACGCAGTATTTT.

CDR3 residues: CASSEMVGLAGNNEQFF. The CDR3 DNA reads TGTGCCAGCAGTGAAATGGTGGGACTAGCGGGAAATAATGAGCAGTTCTTC. The J gene is TRBJ2-1, the V gene TRBV2, with 13 bases identical to TRBD2. The germline gives CDR1 SNHLY, CDR2 FYNNEI. J gave up 7 bases and V 2 bases, and 8 bases lay outside the gene matches. The CDR3 covers 17 residues.